Given below is one T cell receptor (beta chain) in context. The antigen is not known. This entry is derived from a study of cytomegalovirus exposure and HLA in healthy donors. Points from the study as a whole: Association with HLA alleles at 0.05 false discovery rate was found for 16,951 TCR beta sequences in a later analysis. One cluster of highly shared sequence variants probably arose as a sequencing artifact. In a later analysis, TCR association rates varied by HLA locus: DRB1 most, HLA-C fewest.

This CDR3 has 15 amino acids. Trimming shortened V by 4 bases and J by 0 bases, and 13 bases separated the two germline ends. CDR1 is SGHRS and CDR2 is YFSETQ in the germline V gene. PCR employed 60 Vbeta and 13 Jbeta primers. How the authors handled the data: Per a later analysis, the number of unique TCR beta chains was about 78 million, of which 9 million to 12 million were shared. Method: immunoSEQ multiplex PCR; TCRdb's copy keeps in-frame clones and lacks some. V and J calls and clone size follow that table, whereas D and trimming were derived from the DNA. The table shows 100,000 or so clones, with 70% to 80% occurring only once.

This chain joins TRBV5-1 and TRBJ2-5; TRBD2 might be the D (5 bases). The TCR was taken from a man between 25 and 39 years old in good health and CMV-seronegative. Sample: PBMCs. Written as DNA, the CDR3 is TGCGCCAGCAGCCGCACGTCGGGGAACCAAGAGACCCAGTACTTC. This encodes CASSRTSGNQETQYF.